This T cell receptor beta chain was obtained from a study of T cells in Graves' hyperthyroidism and ophthalmopathy (dated by TCRdb to the late 2010s). Broadly, across the study: Peripheral blood was collected at initial diagnosis, before any treatment. TCR V-J signatures able to tell the groups apart were searched for in a discovery cohort of 100 patients, of whom more than 40 had Graves' ophthalmopathy and 55 to 60 had stable Graves' hyperthyroidism. Prospective prediction of ophthalmopathy was tested in an independent validation cohort consisting of 18 hyperthyroidism patients and 15 or so patients who later progressed to ophthalmopathy. For training and testing, the 100 patients in the discovery cohort were randomly divided in a 7:3 ratio. In several Graves' hyperthyroidism patients, the study also compared T-cell repertoires from thyroid tissue with T-cell repertoires from blood. Following sampling, methimazole starting at 30 mg daily was given to hyperthyroidism patients, and high-dose intravenous methylprednisolone was given to ophthalmopathy patients. The paper describes TCR Vbeta CDR3 sequencing of 140 or so peripheral blood samples, made up of roughly 40 ophthalmopathy patients, some 76 hyperthyroidism patients and 17 progressor patients.

Summary of the overall study and its limitations: No statistical method was used to fix the sample size in advance, and group allocation was not hidden from the investigators. In validation, the model predicted progression to ophthalmopathy with 55% to 71% sensitivity and 72.22% specificity, a median of 6.5 months before onset. A 13 V-J signature model separated ophthalmopathy from stable hyperthyroidism, with roughly 88% sensitivity and 81.08% specificity in cross-validation and 80%/75% in testing. Most expanded thyroid clonotypes (frequency above 0.001) were also detected in blood, suggesting blood repertoires may reflect thyroid immune responses.

Moderately to severely active disease, a Clinical Activity Score of at least 3, a NOSPECS grade of at least 4, and a duration under 3 months were present in ophthalmopathy patients. The study excluded patients with uncontrolled infections, other autoimmune diseases, pregnancy or lactation. Diagnoses were established on the basis of clinical symptoms, serum thyroxine and TRAb, thyroid ultrasound, and orbital computed tomography. PBMCs were isolated from about 9 ml of fresh peripheral blood by Ficoll-Paque density gradient centrifugation. Total RNA was extracted using Trizol reagent, and RNA quality was assessed on an Agilent 2100 Bioanalyzer. This clonotype came up once. The antigen it binds to is not known. There are no base qualities to consult, and no much larger clone falls within one base. A read on its own is weak evidence. The TCR beta CDR3 regions were amplified from the RNA transcripts. For the first round of RT-PCR on the TCR CDR3, the HTBI primer set was used together with the Qiagen OneStep RT-PCR kit. A second multiplex PCR round built the libraries, followed by size selection and purification. Paired-end sequencing of the libraries was performed with 100 bp reads on an Illumina HiSeq2000. The authors' pipeline ran thus. Raw data were processed with SOAPnuke, discarding reads with adapters, uncalled bases, mean Phred below 15, or no exact constant-primer or identifier match. High-quality paired reads were merged using COPE v1.2.5, and each unique nucleotide sequence was defined as a clonotype. MiTCR v1.1 was used to align the clonotypes against IMGT TRBV, TRBD and TRBJ reference segments. Only V-J combinations with frequency above 0.0001, covering about 99% of repertoires, were analysed. A TCS score was defined as the ratio between F50 (clonal expansion) and ExV (chaos), using BLOSUM62-based TCRdist between CDR3 peptides within each V-J. Welch's t-statistics and random forest reduced 514 V-J features to fewer than 15, which were used in a naive Bayes classifier (R e1071). In-frame beta chains were kept once TCRdb had trimmed the public reads at Q25 with fastp and called clones with MiXCR. One record per CDR3 amino acid sequence lists the most common genes and DNA. TCRdb, not the authors, supplied the V and J calls. The sample table shows some 570,000 distinct CDR3 sequences, and 17% are seen once. The ten largest account for approximately 16% of the sample.

Source material: blood. This clonotype was sampled from a woman under 30 with Graves' ophthalmopathy.

The DNA is TGTGCCAGCAGTGAGGCTAGCGGGAGGGCCGGGGGTGAGCAGTTCTTC. Its product reads: CASSEASGRAGGEQFF. The sequence links TRBV13 to TRBJ2-1; 12 central bases correspond to TRBD2. Relative to germline, V is missing 6 bases and J is missing 9 bases, with 12 bases of the junction outside any gene match. There are 16 amino acids in the CDR3, from cysteine to phenylalanine inclusive. Left in the record is the CDR3 DNA by itself, 48 bases read in frame from the first base. According to the germline V gene (reference sequence), CDR1 reads PRHDT and CDR2 reads FYEKMQ. The entire variable domain, with the stretches around the CDR3 drawn from the reference TRBV13 and TRBJ2-1 proteins, is AAGVIQSPRHLIKEKRETATLKCYPIPRHDTVYWYQQGPGQDPQFLISFYEKMQSDKGSIPDRFSAQQFSDYHSELNMSSLELGDSALYFCASSEASGRAGGEQFFGPGTRLTVL.